This T cell receptor beta chain came from a study of low-dose radiotherapy and immunotherapy resistance in tumors. About the research overall: Treatment of Cohort 1 consisted of 0.5 Gy per fraction every 2 weeks, adding up to 6.5 Gy. With TRAV- and TRBV-specific primers, first-strand cDNA was made, covering the alpha and beta chains.

The CDR3 has 12 residues. V shed 7 bases, J shed 7 bases, and the junction held 3 bases outside the gene matches. The germline V gene encodes CDR1 ENHRY and CDR2 SYGVKD. With a V-primer adapter and a constant-region primer, TCRs were amplified for about 20 PCR cycles. mRNA, after isolation, was amplified by in vitro transcription. One entry per CDR3 protein, called by TCRdb with MiXCR from the reads. Of some 45,000 distinct CDR3 sequences in the sample, approximately 12% are singletons; the top ten hold approximately 6%. Regarding time point: before trial treatment. Low-dose radiotherapy, low-dose cyclophosphamide, aspirin, ipilimumab and nivolumab were all given to the donors. This clonotype was seen at least ten times.

The chain carries TRBV10-3 and TRBJ2-1; TRBD1 aligns across 8 bases. The material was PBMCs, obtained before treatment. The source of this sequence is a female donor with ovarian cancer. The DNA of the CDR3 is TGTGCCATCACAGGGGGCCTAAATGAGCAGTTCTTC. It specifies CAITGGLNEQFF.